The TCR beta chain under discussion was sequenced for a study of T cells in Graves' hyperthyroidism and ophthalmopathy. Patients aged 18 to 65 with hyperthyroidism were newly diagnosed, with duration under 2 months. V lost 5 bases and J lost 5; bases outside the gene matches: 7. The CDR3 spans 14 residues. Germline CDR1 reads SGHVS; CDR2 reads FNYEAQ. This clonotype has ten or more counts. Amplified TCR beta CDR3 regions came from RNA transcripts. HTBI primers drove first-round RT-PCR of the TCR CDR3. TCRdb re-derived calls from the multiplex PCR reads in MiXCR, one entry per CDR3 protein. The data contain approximately 400,000 distinct CDR3 sequences, approximately 14% of them seen just once; the ten biggest clones take up over 12%.

The TCR originated in a woman younger than 35 with Graves' hyperthyroidism. The chain employs TRBV7-6 and TRBJ2-7, with 9 bases that match TRBD1. Sequenced sample: blood. DNA of the CDR3: TGTGCCAGCAGCCCACAGGGGGCTCGCGACGAGCAGTACTTC. Protein product: CASSPQGARDEQYF.